This is a list of T cell receptor beta chains from one sample in a study of blood T cell repertoires in COVID-19. The assay was immunoSEQ multiplex PCR, and TCRdb's table has in-frame clones only and misses some. The table has 240,000 or so clones, about 85% seen once. Source material: peripheral blood. These receptors were taken from a man aged 55 to 70 who had recovered from COVID-19. Both conserved end residues are part of each CDR3. A D gene is named only where the DNA matches it firmly. Not every row has a clone size; where given, it reads once, few, many or a size class.

TRBV6-4	TRBJ2-3	.	.	TGTGCCAGCAGTGAATCTGGGGCCCCTTTTACAGATACGCAGTATTTT	CASSESGAPFTDTQYF
TRBV10-3	TRBJ2-3	.	TRBD2	TGTGCCAGCCGACTAGCGGACTCCACAGATACGCAGTATTTT	CASRLADSTDTQYF
TRBV5-5	TRBJ2-1	.	TRBD2	TGTGCCAGCAGCACGGGGGGGCCTAGGTCCTACAATGAGCAGTTCTTC	CASSTGGPRSYNEQFF
TRBV10-3	TRBJ1-6	.	TRBD1	TGTGCCATCAGACAGGGGAGCTCACCCCTCCACTTT	CAIRQGSSPLHF
TRBV20-1	TRBJ2-3	.	.	TGCAGTGCAGCCACCACAGATACGCAGTATTTT	CSAATTDTQYF
TRBV1	TRBJ2-1	.	.	TGCACCAGCAGCCAAGGATTTGAGGACACCAGCTCCTACAATGAGCAGTTCTTC	CTSSQGFEDTSSYNEQFF
TRBV7-2	TRBJ2-2	.	.	TGTGCCAGCAGCTTAGCTTATAGGCGGCACGGGGAGCTGTTTTTT	CASSLAYRRHGELFF
TRBV5-1	TRBJ2-1	few	.	TGCGCCAGCAGCTTGTTAAGGACAGACAATGAGCAGTTCTTC	CASSLLRTDNEQFF
TRBV27	TRBJ2-2	.	.	TGTGCCAGCAGTTTATCTGTAAGCCGGGAGCTGTTTTTT	CASSLSVSRELFF
TRBV7-9	TRBJ2-1	.	.	TGTGCCAGCAGACCCGGGACTGTGAACAATGAGCAGTTCTTC	CASRPGTVNNEQFF
TRBV5-1	TRBJ2-1	.	TRBD2	TGCGCCAGCAGCTTGAAACTAGCGGGGGCGGATGAGCAGTTCTTC	CASSLKLAGADEQFF
TRBV7-9	TRBJ1-1	.	TRBD1	TGTGCCAGCAGCTTAGTATACAGGGGTGACACTGAAGCTTTCTTT	CASSLVYRGDTEAFF
TRBV7-9	TRBJ1-2	many	TRBD1	TGTGCCAGCAGCTCCGACAGGGTTCGCCTATATGGCTACACCTTC	CASSSDRVRLYGYTF
TRBV5-1	TRBJ2-7	.	TRBD2	TGCGCCAGCAGCTTTGGAAGCGGGGGCTACGAGCAGTACTTC	CASSFGSGGYEQYF
TRBV11-2	TRBJ2-5	.	.	TGTGCCAGCAGCCTTGAGCAGGGGATAGGAGAGACCCAGTACTTC	CASSLEQGIGETQYF
TRBV6-5	TRBJ1-2	.	.	TGTGCCAGCTTCACGGTTAACTATGGCTACACCTTC	CASFTVNYGYTF
TRBV24-1	TRBJ1-6	.	.	TGTGCCACCAGTGATTCGGGATCACCCCTCCACTTT	CATSDSGSPLHF
TRBV6-5	TRBJ1-3	.	TRBD1	TGTGCCAGCACCCGGACAGGGGCTGAAACATCCATATATTTT	CASTRTGAETSIYF
TRBV2	TRBJ1-1	.	.	TGTGCCAGCAGTTTTCAGGGTTTCGACACTGAAGCTTTCTTT	CASSFQGFDTEAFF
TRBV19	TRBJ1-5	few	.	TGTGCCAGTACTTACAGGAGCAATCAGCCCCAGCATTTT	CASTYRSNQPQHF
TRBV6-5	TRBJ1-2	.	.	TGTGCCAGCACTGCAGGGGCTCATACTGGCTACACCTTC	CASTAGAHTGYTF
TRBV27	TRBJ2-7	.	TRBD1	TGTGCCAGCAGTTTGAGGCAGGGGGATTTATACGAGCAGTACTTC	CASSLRQGDLYEQYF
TRBV19	TRBJ1-5	.	TRBD1	TGTGCCAGTAGTGACACGGGACAGAGCAATCAGCCCCAGCATTTT	CASSDTGQSNQPQHF
TRBV6-6	TRBJ2-3	few	.	TGTGCCAGCGCGGGGGCCCAGATAGATACGCAGTATTTT	CASAGAQIDTQYF
TRBV5-1	TRBJ1-1	.	.	TGCGCCAGCAGCTTGGGGCAGGCCATGAACACTGAAGCTTTCTTT	CASSLGQAMNTEAFF
TRBV5-1	TRBJ1-3	.	TRBD1	TGCGCCAGCAGCCCAGGGGGTAAAGGCTCTGGAAACACCATATATTTT	CASSPGGKGSGNTIYF
TRBV25-1	TRBJ1-4	.	.	TGTGCCAGCAGTGAATCCCCGGTCGTCTCGACTAATGAAAAACTGTTTTTT	CASSESPVVSTNEKLFF
TRBV5-5	TRBJ1-2	.	.	TGTGCCAGCAGTCTAGGTAGTGGGGGCTACCGCTACACCTTC	CASSLGSGGYRYTF
TRBV5-1	TRBJ1-1	.	.	TGCGCCAGCAGCTTGCTAACAGTCATGAACACTGAAGCTTTCTTT	CASSLLTVMNTEAFF
TRBV7-9	TRBJ1-1	.	.	TGTGCCAGCAGCTCCCAGGACTATGTGCCTGAAGCTTTCTTT	CASSSQDYVPEAFF